The 21 T cell receptor beta chains below come from one sample, sequenced in a study of CD8 T cells in ankylosing spondylitis. One entry per CDR3 protein results from TCRdb running MiXCR on the 5' RACE reads. The data hold around 150,000 distinct CDR3 sequences, with roughly 11% observed a single time. The sequencing sample was made of blood, either unsorted or a sorted T cell fraction (not recorded which). The receptors here all came from a male donor with ankylosing spondylitis or in good health (not recorded which).

The table lists this clonotype with many counts. The rearrangement uses TRBV14 and TRBJ2-7; TRBD1 is a possible D gene (5 bases). Per the germline V gene, CDR1 is SGHDN and CDR2 is FVKESK. V lost 1 base and J 6 bases, leaving 10 bases between the germline ends. CDR3 size: 13 residues. The CDR3 coding sequence is TGTGCCAGCAGCCAAGTGCCCAGGGCCGAGCAGTACTTC. Amino acids: CASSQVPRAEQYF.

The rearrangement uses TRBV29-1 and TRBJ1-1, with D tentatively TRBD1 (6 bases). CDR3 length equals 13 residues. Trimming took 6 bases from V and 5 from J, leaving 16 bases between them. CDR1 is SQVTM and CDR2 is ANQGSEA in the germline V gene. CDR3 sequence reads: CSVSTGVVTEAFF. The CDR3 DNA reads as TGCAGCGTCTCGACAGGTGTGGTTACTGAAGCTTTCTTT.

In this sample, this clonotype turned up a few times. The V gene is TRBV11-1, the J gene TRBJ2-1; D is possibly TRBD1 (6 bases). Germline CDR1 and CDR2: SGHAT and FQDESV (reference sequence). Trimming left V 1 base short and J 0 bases short, with 13 bases between. The CDR3 covers 17 residues. The CDR3 loop is CASSLVGRGSSYNEQFF. CDR3 nucleotide sequence: TGTGCCAGCAGCTTAGTAGGCAGGGGATCCTCCTACAATGAGCAGTTCTTC.

This clonotype was seen more than once but under ten times. This chain joins TRBV20-1 and TRBJ2-1; D is perhaps TRBD1 (5 bases). V dropped 0 bases and J dropped 3 bases, with 21 bases sitting between them. Germline values: CDR1 DFQATT, CDR2 SNEGSKA (reference sequence). The CDR3 consists of 18 residues. CDR3 region: CSARDASTQGSFYNEQFF. The CDR3 DNA reads TGCAGTGCTAGAGATGCCTCTACCCAGGGTTCTTTCTACAATGAGCAGTTCTTC.

The chain is built from TRBV11-3 and TRBJ2-3; perhaps TRBD1 as D (7 bases). V was pared by 0 bases and J by 4 bases, with 11 bases between. This CDR3 contains 15 residues. Germline assignment: CDR1 SGHNT and CDR2 YENEEA. CDR3 DNA sequence: TGTGCCAGCAGCTTAGAGGTCAGGGGGGCAGATACGCAGTATTTT. Protein product: CASSLEVRGADTQYF.

This clonotype was seen many times. The V gene is TRBV5-1, the J gene TRBJ2-3; no clear D. The germline V and J ends were trimmed by 8 bases and 3 bases, with 16 bases remaining between them. This CDR3 comprises 14 residues. CDR1 and CDR2 (germline): SGHRS, YFSETQ. CDR3 amino acids: CASTYGEKTDTQYF. CDR3 coding DNA: TGCGCCAGTACCTATGGGGAAAAGACAGATACGCAGTATTTT.

Comment on this clonotype: At one of its ends the junction is not consistent with the germline gene, which may arise from a read error. The CDR3 DNA follows: TGTGTCTGGAGTGGGGACGGGGGTGGCACTGAAGCTTTCTTT. Its translation: CVWSGDGGGTEAFF. The chain links TRBV30 to TRBJ1-1; D may be TRBD1 (5 bases). CDR1 and CDR2 from the germline V gene are GTSNPN and SVGIG (reference sequence). The CDR3 runs 14 residues.

About this clonotype itself: This clone may be a read error of a much larger clone one base away. The chain has TRBV6-5 and TRBJ2-5; D is unclear. This CDR3 is 15 amino acids long. From germline, CDR1 is MNHEY and CDR2 SVGAGI. V dropped 2 bases and J dropped 4 bases, with 14 bases sitting between them. The CDR3 sequence is CASSYDGWAVETQYF. CDR3 in DNA: TGTGCCAGCAGTTACGACGGGTGGGCCGTAGAGACCCAGTACTTC.

This clonotype was counted at least ten times. Here the CDR3 reads CASSRRDIGTGELFF. As DNA, the CDR3 is TGTGCCAGCAGCCGGCGGGACATCGGGACCGGGGAGCTGTTTTTT. J is TRBJ2-2 and V is TRBV12-3 or TRBV12-4; the D call may be TRBD1 or TRBD2 (6 bases each). The CDR3 covers 15 residues. The V and J ends lost 6 bases and 5 bases respectively, with 16 bases between them.

This clonotype was found many times. This chain connects TRBV6-6 to TRBJ1-1, with D unclear. In germline, CDR1 is MNHNY, CDR2 SVGAGI (reference sequence). V was shortened by 8 bases and J by 5 bases, with 6 bases between the two germline ends. CDR3 length equals 10 residues. The CDR3 sequence: CASSRTEAFF. CDR3 sequence (DNA): TGTGCCAGCTCAAGAACTGAAGCTTTCTTT.

This clonotype appeared many times. J is TRBJ1-6 and V is TRBV12-3 or TRBV12-4, with TRBD1 matching 7 bases. With V trimmed by 5 bases and J by 13 bases, 11 bases remained unmatched. The CDR3 extends over 14 amino acids. Here the CDR3 DNA reads TGTGCCAGCAGTGGGACAGCATTATTTTATCCCCTCCACTTT. It translates to CASSGTALFYPLHF.

This chain joins TRBV24-1 and TRBJ2-1, with 12 bases aligning to TRBD2. Germline V gene sequence: CDR1 KGHDR, CDR2 SFDVKD. The CDR3 has 19 amino acids. V dropped 0 bases and J dropped 6; count of bases not matched to a gene: 11. The CDR3 sequence: CATSDLQVYGLAGINEQFF. In DNA form, the CDR3 reads TGTGCCACCAGTGATTTGCAAGTGTACGGACTAGCGGGAATCAATGAGCAGTTCTTC.

The chain links TRBV15 to TRBJ2-7; the match to TRBD1 covers 8 bases. Germline CDR1 LNHNV, CDR2 YYDKDF (reference sequence). J gave up 7 bases and V 4 bases, and 9 bases lay outside the gene matches. The CDR3 has 14 residues. The CDR3 sequence: CATSITAGGREQYF. CDR3 nucleotides: TGTGCCACCAGCATAACTGCAGGGGGCAGGGAGCAGTACTTC.

The V and J genes are TRBV6-2 or TRBV6-3 and TRBJ2-3; TRBD2 matches at 14 bases. The CDR3 is made up of 17 amino acids. The germline CDR1 and CDR2 sequences are MNHEY and SVGEGT. Trimming removed 0 bases from V and 4 bases from J; junction bases left unmatched: 3. CDR3 nucleotide sequence: TGTGCCAGCAGTTACTCCGGACTAGCGGGGGGTGCAGATACGCAGTATTTT. Translated, it gives CASSYSGLAGGADTQYF.

This clonotype was recorded at least ten times. The chain carries TRBV12-5 and TRBJ2-1; D remains unclear. V was cut by 2 bases and J by 4 bases, with 6 bases left in between. The CDR3 sequence is 13 residues long. Per germline, CDR1 LGHNT and CDR2 FRNRAP. The CDR3 DNA reads TGTGCTAGTGGTTTGTCTCAGTACAATGAGCAGTTCTTC. It specifies CASGLSQYNEQFF. Combining the CDR3 with reference TRBV12-5 and TRBJ2-1 gives the whole variable domain DARVTQTPRHKVTEMGQEVTMRCQPILGHNTVFWYRQTMMQGLELLAYFRNRAPLDDSGMPKDRFSAEMPDATLATLKIQPSEPRDSAVYFCASGLSQYNEQFFGPGTRLTVL.

There are many counts of this clonotype. The V gene is TRBV5-1, the J gene TRBJ2-4; the match to TRBD2 covers 10 bases. Trimming took 2 bases from V and 1 from J; bases not matched to a gene: 3. Germline values: CDR1 SGHRS, CDR2 YFSETQ. This CDR3 region has 16 residues. This CDR3 reads CASSLPSGGAKNIQYF. CDR3 in DNA: TGCGCCAGCAGCTTACCTAGCGGGGGCGCCAAAAACATTCAGTACTTC.

The CDR3 region has the DNA TGCAGCATATCTGCCTTTTCGCGGAACTACAATGAGCAGTTCTTC. Translating gives CSISAFSRNYNEQFF. This chain uses TRBV20-1 with TRBJ2-1; D is unclear. CDR1 is DFQATT and CDR2 is SNEGSKA in the germline V gene (reference sequence). The CDR3 spans 15 residues.

This clonotype was picked up many times. This rearrangement joins TRBV5-1 to TRBJ2-1; 10 bases match TRBD2. Per germline, CDR1 SGHRS and CDR2 YFSETQ. The CDR3 covers 15 residues. With V trimmed by 2 bases and J by 9 bases, 8 bases remained unmatched. In DNA, the CDR3 is TGCGCCAGCAGCTTATCCAGCGGGGGGGAAAGTGAGCAGTTCTTC. This sequence encodes CASSLSSGGESEQFF.

This clonotype was counted ten times or more. V gene TRBV5-6 combines with J gene TRBJ1-3; D unresolved. V lost 0 bases, J lost 2 bases, and 3 bases lay in between. The CDR3 totals 13 residues. Germline loops: CDR1 SGHDT, CDR2 YYEEEE. The CDR3 nucleotides read TGTGCCAGCAGCTTGGACACTGGAAACACCATATATTTT. This sequence encodes CASSLDTGNTIYF.

The V and J genes are TRBV5-1 and TRBJ1-2; tentative D call: TRBD1 (5 bases). This CDR3 is built from 14 residues. CDR1 is SGHRS, CDR2 YFSETQ, per germline. The ends were cut back, 2 bases at V and 2 bases at J, with 10 bases in the middle. For the CDR3, the DNA is TGCGCCAGCAGCTTCCTCGACAGCAACTATGGCTACACCTTC. Protein sequence: CASSFLDSNYGYTF.

A few counts support this clonotype. The chain recombines TRBV7-2 with TRBJ2-3; D is possibly TRBD2 (6 bases). Per germline, CDR1 SGHTA and CDR2 FQGNSA. V lost 5 bases to trimming and J lost 7 bases, with 19 bases between them. This CDR3 comprises 15 residues. CDR3 residues: CASSPGLHPLHTQYF. The CDR3 bases are TGTGCCAGCAGCCCCGGACTACATCCCTTACATACGCAGTATTTT. Full variable domain (outside the CDR3, taken from reference TRBV7-2 and TRBJ2-3): GAGVSQSPSNKVTEKGKDVELRCDPISGHTALYWYRQSLGQGLEFLIYFQGNSAPDKSGLPSDRFSAERTGGSVSTLTIQRTQQEDSAVYLCASSPGLHPLHTQYFGPGTRLTVL.